The entry below gives a single T cell receptor beta chain sequence along with its context. Its antigen remains unidentified. These data belong to a study of cytomegalovirus exposure and HLA in healthy donors. Study summary: An analysis done earlier identified roughly 120 million unique TCR beta sequences from approximately 170 million T cells.

Broader study findings: With later analysis, a missense DCLRE1C variant became linked to TCR beta V- and J-gene trimming. In presence/absence analyses, roughly uniform sequencing depth across donors was assumed.

This PCR relied on a set of 60 Vbeta primers and 13 Jbeta primers. Libraries were prepared by immunoSEQ multiplex PCR; TCRdb keeps only in-frame clonotypes and omits some of them. Counted here are 190,000 or so clones, approximately 79% occurring once; the ten biggest clones make up 1.5% to 1.7%. The specimen sequenced was PBMCs. This receptor was identified in a girl aged 5-17 years in good health and CMV-seropositive.

The CDR3 region has the DNA TGTGCCAGCAGTGACCCTCGACAGACGCAGTATTTT. Protein sequence: CASSDPRQTQYF. The rearrangement uses TRBV2 and TRBJ2-3; a possible D gene is TRBD1 (5 bases). Trimming took 3 bases from V and 9 from J, leaving 10 bases between them. Germline CDR1 is SNHLY and CDR2 is FYNNEI. The CDR3 sequence is 12 residues long.